This TCR beta chain comes out of a study of shared clonotypes between healthy human individuals (dated by TCRdb to 2018 to 2020). With respect to the entire study: Two women and a few men aged 18 to 49 years were included in the cohort. Per donor, three plates each were used for CD4 naive and CD4 memory, two for CD8 naive, and one for CD8 memory. To estimate repertoire size and how much clonotype sharing occurs between individuals, the study deeply sequenced the blood TCR repertoires of several healthy adults. To increase sequencing depth and limit assay-specific biases, TCR repertoire library preparation and sequencing were carried out by different laboratories using diverse techniques. Between about 0.85 and 10 billion PBMCs per donor were obtained by leukapheresis.

Using the deep immunoSEQ assay, TCR CDR3 regions were amplified from genomic DNA by multiplex PCR. For each cell subset, the extracted genomic DNA was distributed evenly across all wells of several immunoSEQ 96-well plates, and each plate served as one replicate. Each replicate PCR for sorted subsets received about 210 ng genomic DNA, equal to around 32,000 T cell genomes. Purified libraries were quantified with a Qubit 3.0 fluorometer, sized on a Bioanalyzer 2100, and re-quantified with the KAPA Library Quantification kit. Every immunoSEQ 96-well plate was sequenced on a dedicated single-read 150-cycle Illumina NextSeq 550 flow cell. The paper's data handling went like this. The immunoSEQ output contained only junctional sequences without quality scores, so filtering could not match that applied to full-length reads. Sequences were annotated with PyIR, a Python wrapper for IgBLAST v1.9, using IMGT germline references to assign V/J genes and CDR3. Any read was removed if the V/J assignment was weak (E-value above 1e-6), the CDR3 was missing, or the read contained stop codons, out-of-frame junctions, or ambiguous translated residues. V3J clonotypes were defined by identical inferred V gene, J gene, and CDR3 amino acid sequence. Percentage overlap between repertoires was computed as shared unique clonotypes divided by the size of the smaller repertoire. Three approaches were used to assess repertoire richness: RTK rarefaction, the Chao1 estimator, and Recon v2.1 estimates of unobserved clonotypes. OLGA was used to compute generation probabilities for all TCRbeta clonotypes that the gDNA method yielded from a few donors. Sourced from immuneACCESS, this table was stored by TCRdb with only in-frame sequences that have V and J called. A share of the clones is absent; for the studies checked, an unresolved V gene accounts for under half, and the remainder has no known explanation. D and trimming come from the DNA, and the V and J calls and clone size come from that table. This sample has roughly 1,000,000 clones in its table, and approximately 78% of those were observed once. Of the sample, under 0.65% falls within the top ten clones.

Donors were healthy HIV-negative adults with no recently reported acute infections or vaccinations. Only Caucasian adults living in Nashville, Tennessee, USA were represented among the donors. CD4+ T cells were enriched by magnetic negative selection, after which naive cells were positively selected on CD45RA and the negative fraction was taken as the memory subset. Blood was obtained by leukapheresis, after which PBMCs were separated by Ficoll-Histopaque density gradient centrifugation and cryopreserved in liquid nitrogen vapor phase. Analytical flow cytometry was used to check the purity and quantity of each magnetically sorted T cell population. Genomic DNA was isolated from every sorted fraction and measured by UV absorbance on a Nanodrop 2000c. General study outcomes and caveats: Across four donors, approximately 4.9% of naive CD4, roughly 3.5% of naive CD8, around 2.1% of memory CD4, and roughly 0.4% of memory CD8 clonotypes were shared. Because the study included only a small number of donors, the genetic and exposure-history diversity represented was limited. Sampling was limited to blood, and TCR repertoires in tissue likely differ from TCR repertoires in blood. Pairwise subsampling indicated that sequencing depth was expected to affect the degree of clonotype sharing among donors. Naive subsets generally had larger estimated clonotype richness than memory subsets did. Compared with non-shared clonotypes, clonotypes shared by all four sorted-subset donors had higher generation probabilities. Even with the large sequencing depth, rarefaction of the sorted-subset datasets indicated that sequencing was incomplete.

On this clone: Its antigen remains unidentified. No base-level quality is on record; no much larger clone is a single base apart.

The germline V gene gives CDR1 as MRHNA and CDR2 as SNTAGT. The V and J ends are trimmed by 4 bases and 4 bases, leaving 11 bases between them. The CDR3, cysteine through phenylalanine, is 14 amino acids long. CDR3 DNA is the only sequence kept; it has 42 bases, read in frame from the first base. The chain links TRBV6-4 with TRBJ1-5, with the D segment identity uncertain. The receptor's source is a man between 18 and 29 years old in good health. Some clones in this sample may be carry-over from other donors' samples. Specimen: memory CD4+ T cells from PBMCs. This specimen's cell subset or site label, interpreted: CD45RA-negative fraction. Read as DNA, the sequence is TGTGCCAGCAGTGTAATCCCCTTTAATCAGCCCCAGCATTTT. Its product reads: CASSVIPFNQPQHF.